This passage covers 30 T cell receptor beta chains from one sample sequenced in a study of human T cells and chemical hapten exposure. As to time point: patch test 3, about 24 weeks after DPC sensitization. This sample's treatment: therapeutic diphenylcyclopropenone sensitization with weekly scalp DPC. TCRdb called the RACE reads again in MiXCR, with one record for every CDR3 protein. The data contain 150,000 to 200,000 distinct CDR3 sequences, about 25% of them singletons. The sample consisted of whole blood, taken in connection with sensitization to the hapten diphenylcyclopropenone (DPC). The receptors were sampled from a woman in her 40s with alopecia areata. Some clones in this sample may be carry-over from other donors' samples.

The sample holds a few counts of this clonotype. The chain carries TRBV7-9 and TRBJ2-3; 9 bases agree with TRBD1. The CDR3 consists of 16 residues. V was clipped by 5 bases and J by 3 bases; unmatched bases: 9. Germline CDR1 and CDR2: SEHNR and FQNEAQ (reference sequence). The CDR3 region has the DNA TGTGCCAGCAGCCCAGATACCGGGACAGGGACAGATACGCAGTATTTT. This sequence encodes CASSPDTGTGTDTQYF.

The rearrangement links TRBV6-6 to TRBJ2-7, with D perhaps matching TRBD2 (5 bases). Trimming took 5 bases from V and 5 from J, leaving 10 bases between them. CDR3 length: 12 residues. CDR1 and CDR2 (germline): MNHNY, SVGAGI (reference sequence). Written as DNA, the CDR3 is TGTGCCAGCAGTGTTCCGGGGAACGAGCAGTACTTC. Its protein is CASSVPGNEQYF.

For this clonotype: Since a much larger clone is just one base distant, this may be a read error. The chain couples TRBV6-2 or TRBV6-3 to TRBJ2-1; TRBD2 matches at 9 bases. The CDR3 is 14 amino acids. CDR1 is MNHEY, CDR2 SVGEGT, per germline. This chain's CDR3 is CANSPPSGIYEQFF. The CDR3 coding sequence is TGTGCCAACAGTCCCCCTAGCGGGATCTATGAGCAGTTCTTC.

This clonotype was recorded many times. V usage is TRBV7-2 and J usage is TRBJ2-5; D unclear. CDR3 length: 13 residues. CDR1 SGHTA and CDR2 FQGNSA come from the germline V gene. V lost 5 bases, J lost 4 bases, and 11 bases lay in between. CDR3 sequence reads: CASSPRFTETQYF. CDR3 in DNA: TGTGCCAGCAGCCCCCGCTTCACAGAGACCCAGTACTTC.

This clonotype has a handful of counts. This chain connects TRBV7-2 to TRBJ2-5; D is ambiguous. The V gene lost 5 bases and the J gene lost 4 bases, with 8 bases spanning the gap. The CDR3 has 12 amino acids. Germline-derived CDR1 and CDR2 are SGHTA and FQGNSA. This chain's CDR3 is CASSPSRETQYF. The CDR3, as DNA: TGTGCCAGCAGCCCATCCCGAGAGACCCAGTACTTC.

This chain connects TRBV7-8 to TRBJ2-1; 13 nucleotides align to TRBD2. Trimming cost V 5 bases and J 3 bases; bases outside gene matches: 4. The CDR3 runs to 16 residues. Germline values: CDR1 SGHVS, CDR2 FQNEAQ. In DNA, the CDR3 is TGTGCCAGCAGCCCCCGGACTAGCGGGAGCTACAATGAGCAGTTCTTC. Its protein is CASSPRTSGSYNEQFF.

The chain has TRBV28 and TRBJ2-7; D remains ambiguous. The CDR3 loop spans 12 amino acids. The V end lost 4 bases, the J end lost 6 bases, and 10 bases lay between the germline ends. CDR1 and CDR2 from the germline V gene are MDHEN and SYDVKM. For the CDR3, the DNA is TGTGCCAGCAGTTGGTACAGTGGCGAGCAGTACTTC. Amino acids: CASSWYSGEQYF.

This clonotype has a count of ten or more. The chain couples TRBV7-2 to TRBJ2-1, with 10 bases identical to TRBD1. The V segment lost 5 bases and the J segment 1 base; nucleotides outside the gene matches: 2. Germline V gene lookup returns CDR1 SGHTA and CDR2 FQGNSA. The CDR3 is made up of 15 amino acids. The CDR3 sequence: CASSLGQGSYNEQFF. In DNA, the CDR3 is TGTGCCAGCAGCCTGGGACAGGGGTCCTACAATGAGCAGTTCTTC.

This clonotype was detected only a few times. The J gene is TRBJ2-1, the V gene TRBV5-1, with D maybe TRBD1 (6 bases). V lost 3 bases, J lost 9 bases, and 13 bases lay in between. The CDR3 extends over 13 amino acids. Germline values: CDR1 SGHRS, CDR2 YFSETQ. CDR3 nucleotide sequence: TGCGCCAGCAGCTGGGCAGGGGAAGGTGAGCAGTTCTTC. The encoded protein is CASSWAGEGEQFF.

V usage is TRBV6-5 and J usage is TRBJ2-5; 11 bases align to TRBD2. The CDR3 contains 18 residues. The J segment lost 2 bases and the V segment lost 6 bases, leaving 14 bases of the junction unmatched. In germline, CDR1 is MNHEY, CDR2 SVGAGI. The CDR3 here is CASSQTGLAGGPQETQYF. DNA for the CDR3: TGTGCCAGCAGCCAAACTGGGCTAGCGGGAGGACCTCAAGAGACCCAGTACTTC.

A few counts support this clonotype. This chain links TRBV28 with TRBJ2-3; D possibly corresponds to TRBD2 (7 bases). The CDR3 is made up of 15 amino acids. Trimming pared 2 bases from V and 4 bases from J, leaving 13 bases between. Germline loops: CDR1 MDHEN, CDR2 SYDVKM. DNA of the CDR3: TGTGCCAGCAGTTTAAGGGGGACTAACTCAGATACGCAGTATTTT. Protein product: CASSLRGTNSDTQYF.

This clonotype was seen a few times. CDR3: CASKKRETTDTQYF. The CDR3 bases are TGTGCCAGCAAAAAGCGGGAGACCACAGATACGCAGTATTTT. The V and J genes are TRBV12-3 or TRBV12-4 and TRBJ2-3; 8 nucleotides line up with TRBD2. Germline trimming cut 7 bases from V and 2 bases from J; bases unmatched to any gene: 5. The CDR3 runs to 14 residues.

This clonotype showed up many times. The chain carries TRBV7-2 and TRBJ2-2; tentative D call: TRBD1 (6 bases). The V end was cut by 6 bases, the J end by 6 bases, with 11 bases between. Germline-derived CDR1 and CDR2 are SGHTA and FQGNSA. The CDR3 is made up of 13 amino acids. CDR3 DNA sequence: TGTGCCAGCAGTAGCCGACAGGCCGGGGAGCTGTTTTTT. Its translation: CASSSRQAGELFF.

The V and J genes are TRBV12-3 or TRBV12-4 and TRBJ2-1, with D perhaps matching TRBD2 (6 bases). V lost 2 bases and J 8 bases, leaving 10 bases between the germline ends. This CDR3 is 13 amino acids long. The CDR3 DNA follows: TGTGCCAGCAGTTTAAGGACGGGGGATGAGCAGTTCTTC. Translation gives CASSLRTGDEQFF.

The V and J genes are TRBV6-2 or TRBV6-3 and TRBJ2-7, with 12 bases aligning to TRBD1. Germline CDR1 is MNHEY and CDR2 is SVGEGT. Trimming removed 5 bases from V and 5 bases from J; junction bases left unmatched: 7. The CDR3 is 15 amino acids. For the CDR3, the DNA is TGTGCCAGCAGTAACCAGGGACAGGGGGCCCACGAGCAGTACTTC. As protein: CASSNQGQGAHEQYF.

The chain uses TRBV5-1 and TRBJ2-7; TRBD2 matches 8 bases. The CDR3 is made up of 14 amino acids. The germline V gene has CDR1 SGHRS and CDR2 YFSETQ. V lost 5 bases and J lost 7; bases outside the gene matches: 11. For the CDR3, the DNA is TGCGCCAGCAGTACCGGGACTAGACCGGGAGAGCAGTACTTC. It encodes CASSTGTRPGEQYF.

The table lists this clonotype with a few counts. The CDR3 DNA follows: TGTGCCACCAGCAGAGTAGGGTTGGGGGCCGGGGAAAAACTGTTTTTT. Its translation is CATSRVGLGAGEKLFF. V and J are TRBV15 and TRBJ1-4; a possible D gene is TRBD1 (6 bases). V lost 1 base, J lost 8 bases, and 17 bases lay in between. CDR1 is LNHNV, CDR2 YYDKDF, per germline (reference sequence). CDR3 length: 16 amino acids.

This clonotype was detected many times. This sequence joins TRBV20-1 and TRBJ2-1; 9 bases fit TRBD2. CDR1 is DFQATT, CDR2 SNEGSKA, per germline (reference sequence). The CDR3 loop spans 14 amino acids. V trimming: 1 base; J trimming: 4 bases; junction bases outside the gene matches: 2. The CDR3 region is CSARVLAGYNEQFF. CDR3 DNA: TGCAGTGCTAGAGTCCTAGCGGGATACAATGAGCAGTTCTTC.

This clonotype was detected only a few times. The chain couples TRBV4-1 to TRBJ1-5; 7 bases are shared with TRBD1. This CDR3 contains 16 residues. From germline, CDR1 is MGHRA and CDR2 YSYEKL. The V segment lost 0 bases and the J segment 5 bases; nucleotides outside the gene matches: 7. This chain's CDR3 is CASSQDGQAQDQPQHF. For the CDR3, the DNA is TGCGCCAGCAGCCAAGATGGACAGGCTCAGGATCAGCCCCAGCATTTT.

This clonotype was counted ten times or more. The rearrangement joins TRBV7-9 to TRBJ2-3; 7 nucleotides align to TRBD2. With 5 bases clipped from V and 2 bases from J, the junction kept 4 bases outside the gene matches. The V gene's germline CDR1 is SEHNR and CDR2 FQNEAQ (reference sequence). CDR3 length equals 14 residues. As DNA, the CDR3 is TGTGCCAGCAGCGGGAGGGGTGCCACAGATACGCAGTATTTT. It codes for CASSGRGATDTQYF.

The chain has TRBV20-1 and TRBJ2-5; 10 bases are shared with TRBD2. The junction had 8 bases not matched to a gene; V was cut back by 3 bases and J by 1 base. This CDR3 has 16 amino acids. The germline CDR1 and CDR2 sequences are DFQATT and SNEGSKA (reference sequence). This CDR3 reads CSASPRSGRTQETQYF. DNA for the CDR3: TGCAGTGCTAGCCCTCGTAGCGGGAGGACCCAAGAGACCCAGTACTTC.

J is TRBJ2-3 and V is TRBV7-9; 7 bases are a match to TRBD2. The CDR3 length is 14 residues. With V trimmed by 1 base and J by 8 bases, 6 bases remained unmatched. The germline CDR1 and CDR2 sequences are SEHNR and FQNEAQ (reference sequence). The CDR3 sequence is CASSLGDYPTTQYF. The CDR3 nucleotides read TGTGCCAGCAGCTTAGGGGACTACCCTACTACGCAGTATTTT.

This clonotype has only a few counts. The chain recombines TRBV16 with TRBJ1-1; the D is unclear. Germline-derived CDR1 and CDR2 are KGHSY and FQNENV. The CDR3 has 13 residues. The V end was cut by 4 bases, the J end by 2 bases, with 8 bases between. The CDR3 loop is CASSPFVNTEAFF. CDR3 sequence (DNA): TGTGCCAGCAGCCCCTTCGTCAACACTGAAGCTTTCTTT.

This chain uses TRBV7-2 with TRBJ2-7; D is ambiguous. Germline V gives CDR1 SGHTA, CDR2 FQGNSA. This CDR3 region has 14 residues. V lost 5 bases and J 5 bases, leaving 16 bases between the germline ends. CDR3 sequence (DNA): TGTGCCAGCAGCCGTAGCCGGGCCACAGACGAGCAGTACTTC. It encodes CASSRSRATDEQYF.

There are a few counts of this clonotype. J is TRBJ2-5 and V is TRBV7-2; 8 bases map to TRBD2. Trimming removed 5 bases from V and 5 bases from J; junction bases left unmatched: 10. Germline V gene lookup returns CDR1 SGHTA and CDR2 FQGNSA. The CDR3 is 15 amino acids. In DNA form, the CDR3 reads TGTGCCAGCAGCCTCCAAGCGGGAGCTGGGGAGACCCAGTACTTC. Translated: CASSLQAGAGETQYF.

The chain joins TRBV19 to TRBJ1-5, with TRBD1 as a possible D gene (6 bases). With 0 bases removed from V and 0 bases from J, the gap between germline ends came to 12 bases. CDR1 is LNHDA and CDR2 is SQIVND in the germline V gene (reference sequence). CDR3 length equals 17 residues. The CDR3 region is CASSIEPGTFSNQPQHF. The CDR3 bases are TGTGCCAGTAGTATAGAGCCCGGGACATTTAGCAATCAGCCCCAGCATTTT.

CDR3 in DNA: TGCAGCGTTGTCCTAGCGGGAACGTCTGAGCAGTTCTTC. Protein sequence: CSVVLAGTSEQFF. This chain links TRBV29-1 with TRBJ2-1; 9 positions match TRBD2. Germline V gives CDR1 SQVTM, CDR2 ANQGSEA. This CDR3 spans 13 amino acids. J was trimmed by 9 bases and V by 4 bases; bases with no gene match: 7.

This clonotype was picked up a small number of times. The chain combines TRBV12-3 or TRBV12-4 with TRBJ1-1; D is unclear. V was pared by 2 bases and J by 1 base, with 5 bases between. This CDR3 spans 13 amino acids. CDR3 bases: TGTGCCAGCAGTTTAAGGCGGAACACTGAAGCTTTCTTT. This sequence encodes CASSLRRNTEAFF.

The CDR3 DNA reads TGTGCCAGCTGCCCAGGGGGAACCTACGAGCAGTACTTC. Its protein product is CASCPGGTYEQYF. The chain joins TRBV28 to TRBJ2-7; TRBD1 matches at 7 bases. The CDR3 spans 13 residues. V was pared by 8 bases and J by 2 bases, with 6 bases of the junction left unmatched. The germline gives CDR1 MDHEN, CDR2 SYDVKM.

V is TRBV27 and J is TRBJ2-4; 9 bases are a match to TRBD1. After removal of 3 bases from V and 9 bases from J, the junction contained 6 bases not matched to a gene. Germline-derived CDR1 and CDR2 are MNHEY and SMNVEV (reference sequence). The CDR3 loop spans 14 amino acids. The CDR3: CASSFNRGQSIQYF. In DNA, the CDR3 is TGTGCCAGCAGTTTCAACAGGGGGCAAAGCATTCAGTACTTC.